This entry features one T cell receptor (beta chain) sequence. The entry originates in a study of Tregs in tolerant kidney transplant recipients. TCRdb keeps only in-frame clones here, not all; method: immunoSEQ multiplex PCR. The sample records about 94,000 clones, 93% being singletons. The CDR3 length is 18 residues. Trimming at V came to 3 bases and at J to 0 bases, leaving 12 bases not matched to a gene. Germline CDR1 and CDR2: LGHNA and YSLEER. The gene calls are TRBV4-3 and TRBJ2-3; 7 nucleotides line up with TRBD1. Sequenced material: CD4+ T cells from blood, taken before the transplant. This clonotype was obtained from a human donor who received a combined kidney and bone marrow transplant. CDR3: CASSHRTGTFSSTDTQYF. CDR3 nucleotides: TGCGCCAGCAGCCATAGGACAGGAACTTTCTCTAGCACAGATACGCAGTATTTT.